The clone carrying this T cell receptor beta chain was counted a few times. Its specificity is unknown. The sample is drawn from a study of a mutant IDH1 vaccine in newly diagnosed glioma. General study results and limits: Of the patients, about 95% had vaccine-induced immune responses.

Method: immunoSEQ multiplex PCR; TCRdb's copy keeps in-frame clones and lacks some. The sample yields 65,000 or so clones, 85% seen once. The CDR3 consists of 16 residues. The germline CDR1 and CDR2 sequences are MNHEY and SMNVEV (reference sequence). The V gene lost 5 bases and the J gene lost 3 bases, with 16 bases spanning the gap. Time point: week 23, last vaccination. The study gave 300 ug of mutant IDH1 20-mer peptide per vaccine dose, with topical imiquimod. The sequence was obtained from a man aged 30 to 45 with glioma. Here the sequenced sample was PBMCs, taken from a glioma patient whose treatment included an IDH1 peptide vaccine. This rearrangement joins TRBV27 to TRBJ1-4; D gene uncertain. The CDR3 coding sequence is TGTGCCAGCAGTGAAATTCGTGTATCGGCTAATGAAAAACTGTTTTTT. Amino acids: CASSEIRVSANEKLFF.